This T cell receptor (beta chain) is from a study of blood T cell repertoires in COVID-19. Here immunoSEQ multiplex PCR was the method, and the copy in TCRdb shows in-frame clones only, minus some. The sample has roughly 250,000 clones, approximately 90% seen once. Input material: PBMCs or T cells enriched from blood (not recorded which). The clonotype originates from a woman aged 40 to 49 with acute COVID-19.

For the CDR3, the DNA is TGTGCCAGCAGTCCGCCTCGTGGGCTAGCGGGGGGGACTTGGGTAGATACGCAGTATTTT. Translating gives CASSPPRGLAGGTWVDTQYF. The chain couples TRBV27 to TRBJ2-3, with 12 positions matching TRBD2. Germline V gene sequence: CDR1 MNHEY, CDR2 SMNVEV (reference sequence). The CDR3 totals 20 residues. After removal of 5 bases from V and 5 bases from J, the junction contained 20 bases not matched to a gene.